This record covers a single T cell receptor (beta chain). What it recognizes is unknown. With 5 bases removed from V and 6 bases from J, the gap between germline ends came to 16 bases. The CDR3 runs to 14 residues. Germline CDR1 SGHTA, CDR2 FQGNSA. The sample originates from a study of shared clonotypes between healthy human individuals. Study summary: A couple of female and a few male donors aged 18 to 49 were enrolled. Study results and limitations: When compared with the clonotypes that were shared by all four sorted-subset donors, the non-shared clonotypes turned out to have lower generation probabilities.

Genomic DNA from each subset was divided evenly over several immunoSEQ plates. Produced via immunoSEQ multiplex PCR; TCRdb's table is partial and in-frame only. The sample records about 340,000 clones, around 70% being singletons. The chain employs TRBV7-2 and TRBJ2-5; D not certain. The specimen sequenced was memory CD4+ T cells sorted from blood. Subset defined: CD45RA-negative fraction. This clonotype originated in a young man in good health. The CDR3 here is CASSLEGSTKTQYF. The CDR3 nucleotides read TGTGCCAGCAGCCTTGAAGGCAGTACAAAGACCCAGTACTTC.